The rows below give T cell receptor beta chains drawn from one sample of a study of blood T cell repertoires in COVID-19. This table comes from immunoSEQ multiplex PCR, and its TCRdb copy is limited to in-frame clones, with some not included. The profile shows around 300,000 clones, 87% of them singletons. The sample was peripheral blood. These receptors were obtained from a young man with active or convalescent COVID-19. Both conserved end residues are part of each CDR3. The order of the fields is J gene, clone size, V gene, D gene, CDR3 DNA, CDR3 protein. A D gene is named only where the DNA matches it firmly. Expanded clones are given a class, and other clones once, few, many or no size at all.

>TRBJ2-1|.|TRBV7-2|TRBD2
TGTGCCAGCACCAGACTAGCGGGGGACAATGAGCAGTTCTTC
CASTRLAGDNEQFF
>TRBJ1-2|.|TRBV11-2|TRBD1
TGTGCCAGCAGCTTAACAGGGGACTATGGCTACACCTTC
CASSLTGDYGYTF
>TRBJ2-4|.|TRBV6-6|.
TGTGCCAGCACCCGGGGGACAGAACAAAACATTCAGTACTTC
CASTRGTEQNIQYF
>TRBJ2-1|.|TRBV15|TRBD2
TGTGCCACCAGCAGAGCTGCGGGGGACTCTTACAATGAGCAGTTCTTC
CATSRAAGDSYNEQFF
>TRBJ2-3|.|TRBV27|TRBD1
TGTGCCAGCGGGACAGGGGCGGGAGATACGCAGTATTTT
CASGTGAGDTQYF
>TRBJ2-7|.|TRBV5-6|TRBD2
TGTGCCAGCAGCTCGGGACTAGCGGGAACCTACGAGCAGTACTTC
CASSSGLAGTYEQYF
>TRBJ2-5|.|TRBV6-5|TRBD1
TGTGCCAGCAGTTACTCTTTCAGACAGGGAGTTGAGACCCAGTACTTC
CASSYSFRQGVETQYF
>TRBJ2-1|.|TRBV5-1|TRBD2
TGCGCCAGCAGCTTGATTCTAGCGGAACCCTTCTCCTACAATGAGCAGTTCTTC
CASSLILAEPFSYNEQFF
>TRBJ2-1|few|TRBV9|TRBD2
TGTGCCAGCAGCGCGGCTAGCGGGACTTACAATGAGCAGTTCTTC
CASSAASGTYNEQFF
>TRBJ2-4|.|TRBV5-1|TRBD2
TGCGCCAGCAGCAACGGGACTACTCTAAACATTCAGTACTTC
CASSNGTTLNIQYF
>TRBJ1-5|.|TRBV27|TRBD1
TGTGCCAGCGCGACAGGGGGGCAGCCCCAGCATTTT
CASATGGQPQHF
>TRBJ1-2|.|TRBV15|.
TGTGCCACCAGCAGAGGGACAGCCGCTAACTATGGCTACACCTTC
CATSRGTAANYGYTF
>TRBJ2-1|.|TRBV10-2|TRBD1
TGCGCCATTGGACAGGGGGCTGGGGATGAGCAGTTCTTC
CAIGQGAGDEQFF
>TRBJ2-7|.|TRBV9|TRBD2
TGTGCCAGCAGCGTAGAGGTGTCTAGCGGCGAGCAGTACTTC
CASSVEVSSGEQYF
>TRBJ1-1|once|TRBV5-1|.
TGCGCCAGCAGCTCAGGACAAGGTGAAGCTTTCTTT
CASSSGQGEAFF
>TRBJ2-1|few|TRBV6-2/TRBV6-3|.
TGTGCCAGCAGCCTCCGGGACTCGTCCTACAATGAGCAGTTCTTC
CASSLRDSSYNEQFF
>TRBJ2-6|.|TRBV9|.
TGTGCCAGCAGCGTAGGTAGCAGGGCCGGGGCCAACGTCCTGACTTTC
CASSVGSRAGANVLTF
>TRBJ1-5|.|TRBV18|TRBD1
TGTGCGAGTTCCGGGACAGGGGGCAATCAGCCCCAGCATTTT
CASSGTGGNQPQHF
>TRBJ2-7|many|TRBV6-6|.
TGTGCCAGCAGCCGAGCCGGGGTGGGTGTTTACTACGAGCAGTACTTC
CASSRAGVGVYYEQYF
>TRBJ2-7|.|TRBV7-9|TRBD1
TGTGCCAGCAGCTCTTCCAGGACAGGGACCTACGAGCAGTACTTC
CASSSSRTGTYEQYF
>TRBJ1-3|once|TRBV7-2|.
TGTGCCAGCAGCTTTGACAGCAACTCTGGAAACACCATATATTTT
CASSFDSNSGNTIYF
>TRBJ2-3|.|TRBV6-4|.
TGTGCCAGCAGTTACTGGGGGCAGGGAGATACGCAGTATTTT
CASSYWGQGDTQYF